This T cell receptor beta chain was profiled in a study of T cell responses to AZD1222 COVID-19 vaccine. Study-level background: Both about-4-week and about-12-week second-dose recipients were combined. Study outcomes and limitations: The donors showed a predominance of white British ancestry and of females, with possible underestimation of clonal diversity.

On this clone: As yet, its antigen is unknown.

CDR1 SEHNR and CDR2 FQNEAQ come from the germline V gene (reference sequence). V was pared by 6 bases and J by 5 bases, with 3 bases of the junction left unmatched. The CDR3 sequence is 13 residues long. Some clones are missing from TCRdb's copy, which holds only in-frame ones; the method was immunoSEQ multiplex PCR. The table includes 150,000 to 200,000 clones, 94% detected once. The TCR originated in an adult in good health. The sequences come from peripheral blood, collected on day 0 of AZD1222 vaccination. The chain uses TRBV7-9 and TRBJ2-2; 7 bases line up with TRBD1. In DNA, the CDR3 is TGTGCCAGCAGACCAGGGGGTACCGGGGAGCTGTTTTTT. It encodes CASRPGGTGELFF.